This TCR beta chain was sequenced in a study of cytomegalovirus exposure and HLA in healthy donors. Germline V gene data show CDR1 as SGDLS and CDR2 as YYNGEE. Trimming took 2 bases from V and 1 from J, leaving 9 bases between them. This CDR3 is 14 amino acids long. Primers: 60 Vbeta forward and 13 Jbeta reverse. The assay was immunoSEQ multiplex PCR, and TCRdb's table has in-frame clones only and misses some. The data hold more than 150,000 clones, with 76% observed a single time. The chain couples TRBV9 to TRBJ1-2; D is perhaps TRBD1 (6 bases). The sequenced sample was PBMCs. This clonotype originated in a man aged 18-30 years in good health and CMV-seronegative. CDR3 bases: TGTGCCAGCAGCGTTATGGACAGTAACTATGGCTACACCTTC. Amino acid sequence: CASSVMDSNYGYTF.